The text below deals with one TCR beta chain. Its antigen remains unidentified. Vbeta (60) and Jbeta (13) primers were used in the PCR. The repertoire was sequenced with immunoSEQ multiplex PCR; TCRdb's copy has only in-frame clones and lacks some. Seen here are 200,000 or so clones, approximately 81% observed once, and the top ten hold 1% to 1.5%. These data are taken from a study of cytomegalovirus exposure and HLA in healthy donors. Whole-study context: Falling in the Caucasian-associated ancestry cluster were 81% of 398 genotyped donors. Study-level points and caveats: Earlier findings revealed that most TCR beta V segments proved productive either about 87% or about 30% of the time.

The CDR3 spans 10 residues. With 4 bases removed from V and 2 bases from J, the gap between germline ends came to 2 bases. Per germline, CDR1 SQVTM and CDR2 ANQGSEA. Sequenced material: PBMCs. This TCR derives from a human donor in good health. The rearrangement joins TRBV29-1 to TRBJ1-1; no definite D call. CDR3 amino acids: CSVANTEAFF. The DNA of the CDR3 is TGCAGCGTTGCAAACACTGAAGCTTTCTTT.